This TCR beta chain was recorded in a study of radiation and T cells in renal cell carcinoma. As to this clone: Its target is unknown.

Whole-study findings and limits: Without pretreatment biopsies, baseline tumor clonotype presence was undetermined.

Between the trimmed V and J ends, which lost 0 bases and 9 bases, there was a span of 15 bases. Germline V CDR1 and CDR2: GTSNPN, SVGIG (reference sequence). The CDR3 is made up of 14 amino acids. Here immunoSEQ multiplex PCR was the method, and the copy in TCRdb shows in-frame clones only, minus some. This sample has more than 75,000 clones; 65% to 90% occur once, and the top ten carry under 25%. Time point noted: blood 2 weeks post-SBRT. Treatment indicated: 15 Gy SBRT to primary tumor, nephrectomy 4 weeks later. Clear cell pathology was present in this patient's renal cell carcinoma. This TCR was sampled from a woman between 45 and 65 years old with renal cell carcinoma. Material: blood, obtained from a patient whose treatment included radiotherapy and nephrectomy. The chain employs TRBV30 and TRBJ1-5; a weak D match, TRBD1 (6 bases). CDR3 in DNA: TGTGCCTGGAGTGTTTGGGGGGGGCACGGGCCCCAGCATTTT. Translation gives CAWSVWGGHGPQHF.